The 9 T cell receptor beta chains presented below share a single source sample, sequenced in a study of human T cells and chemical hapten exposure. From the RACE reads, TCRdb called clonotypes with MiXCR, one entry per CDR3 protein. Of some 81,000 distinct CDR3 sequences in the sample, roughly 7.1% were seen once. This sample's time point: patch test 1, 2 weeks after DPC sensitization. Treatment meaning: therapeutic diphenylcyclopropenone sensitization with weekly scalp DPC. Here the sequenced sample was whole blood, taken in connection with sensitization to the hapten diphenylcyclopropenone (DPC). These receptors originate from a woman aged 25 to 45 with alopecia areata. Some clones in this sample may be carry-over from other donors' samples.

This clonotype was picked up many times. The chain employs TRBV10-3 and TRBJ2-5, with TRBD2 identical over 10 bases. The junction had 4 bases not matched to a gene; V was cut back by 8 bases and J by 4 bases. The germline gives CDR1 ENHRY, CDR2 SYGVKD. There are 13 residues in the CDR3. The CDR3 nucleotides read TGTGCCATCGGTTTAGCGGGGGGAGAGACCCAGTACTTC. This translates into CAIGLAGGETQYF.

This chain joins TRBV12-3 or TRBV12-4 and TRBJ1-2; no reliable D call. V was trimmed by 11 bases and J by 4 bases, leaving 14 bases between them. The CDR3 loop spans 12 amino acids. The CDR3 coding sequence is TGTGCCGCGAGCAAAGGAAGCTATGGCTACACCTTC. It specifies CAASKGSYGYTF.

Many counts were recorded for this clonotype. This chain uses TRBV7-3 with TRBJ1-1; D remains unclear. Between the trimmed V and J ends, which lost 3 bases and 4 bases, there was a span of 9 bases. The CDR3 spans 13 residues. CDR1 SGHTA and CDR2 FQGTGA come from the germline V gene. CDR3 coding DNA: TGTGCCAGCAGCTTCCAGGACGGCACTGAAGCTTTCTTT. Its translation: CASSFQDGTEAFF.

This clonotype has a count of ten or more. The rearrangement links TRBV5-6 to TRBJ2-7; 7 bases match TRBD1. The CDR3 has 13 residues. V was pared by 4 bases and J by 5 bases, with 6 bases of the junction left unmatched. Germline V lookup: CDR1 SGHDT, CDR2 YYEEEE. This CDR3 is CASSPWTGHEQYF. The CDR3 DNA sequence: TGTGCCAGCAGCCCCTGGACAGGCCACGAGCAGTACTTC.

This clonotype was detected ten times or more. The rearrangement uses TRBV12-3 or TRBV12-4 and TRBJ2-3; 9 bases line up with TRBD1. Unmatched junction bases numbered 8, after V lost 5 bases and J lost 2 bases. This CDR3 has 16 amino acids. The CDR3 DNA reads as TGTGCCAGCAGTCCCCGGGACAGGGCCTTCACAGATACGCAGTATTTT. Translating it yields CASSPRDRAFTDTQYF.

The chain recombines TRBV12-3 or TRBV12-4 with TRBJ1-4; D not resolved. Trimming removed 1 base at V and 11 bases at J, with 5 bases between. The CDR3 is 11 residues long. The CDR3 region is CASSLGQKLFF. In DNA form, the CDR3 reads TGTGCCAGCAGTTTAGGGCAGAAACTGTTTTTT.

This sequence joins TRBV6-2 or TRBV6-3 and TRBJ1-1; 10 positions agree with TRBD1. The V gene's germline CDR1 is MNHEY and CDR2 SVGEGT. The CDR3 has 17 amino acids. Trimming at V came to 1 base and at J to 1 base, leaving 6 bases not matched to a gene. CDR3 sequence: CASSYLGTGEGNTEAFF. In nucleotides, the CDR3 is TGTGCCAGCAGTTACTTGGGGACAGGGGAGGGGAACACTGAAGCTTTCTTT.

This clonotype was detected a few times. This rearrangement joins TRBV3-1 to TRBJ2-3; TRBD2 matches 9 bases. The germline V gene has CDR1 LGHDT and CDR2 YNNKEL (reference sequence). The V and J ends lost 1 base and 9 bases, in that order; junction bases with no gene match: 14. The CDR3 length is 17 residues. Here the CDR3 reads CASSQVGAGSGGRTQYF. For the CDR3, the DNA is TGTGCCAGCAGCCAAGTAGGGGCCGGTAGCGGGGGTCGGACGCAGTATTTT.

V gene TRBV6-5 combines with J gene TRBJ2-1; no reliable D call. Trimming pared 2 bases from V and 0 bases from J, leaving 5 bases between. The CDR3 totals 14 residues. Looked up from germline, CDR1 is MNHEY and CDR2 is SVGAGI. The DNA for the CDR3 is TGTGCCAGCAGTTACGGTAGCTCCTACAATGAGCAGTTCTTC. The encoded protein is CASSYGSSYNEQFF.